This is a list of T cell receptor beta chains from one sample in a study of blood T cell repertoires in COVID-19. Clones were read by immunoSEQ multiplex PCR, and TCRdb kept only the in-frame ones, dropping some. The sample has approximately 83,000 clones, nearly 90% seen once. Material for sequencing was peripheral blood. These receptors came from a man aged 70-80 years with acute or convalescent COVID-19. Both conserved end residues are part of each CDR3. A D gene is named only where the DNA matches it firmly. The listing skips clone size in some rows; elsewhere it reads once, few, many or a size class.

NA | TRBJ2-3 | TRBV7-7 | NA | 14 | CASSLGSGTDTQYF | TGTGCCAGCAGCTTAGGATCAGGGACAGATACGCAGTATTTT
NA | TRBJ2-1 | TRBV20-1 | NA | 12 | CSASGRDNEQFF | TGCAGTGCTAGTGGGCGGGACAATGAGCAGTTCTTC
NA | TRBJ1-4 | TRBV5-6 | NA | 14 | CASSFSTTNEKLFF | TGTGCCAGCAGCTTTTCTACAACTAATGAAAAACTGTTTTTT
NA | TRBJ1-3 | TRBV6-5 | TRBD1 | 15 | CASSSGTGAGNTIYF | TGTGCCAGCAGCTCAGGGACAGGGGCTGGAAACACCATATATTTT
NA | TRBJ1-5 | TRBV19 | TRBD1 | 17 | CASSSRTGGRSNQPQHF | TGTGCCAGTAGTTCACGGACAGGGGGTCGGAGCAATCAGCCCCAGCATTTT
NA | TRBJ2-3 | TRBV7-2 | TRBD2 | 15 | CASSLRLAEADTQYF | TGTGCCAGCAGCCTCAGACTAGCGGAGGCAGATACGCAGTATTTT
once | TRBJ2-7 | TRBV3-1/TRBV3-2 | TRBD2 | 12 | CASGSGGYEQYF | TGTGCCAGCGGGAGCGGGGGCTACGAGCAGTACTTC
NA | TRBJ1-5 | TRBV27 | NA | 15 | CASSSWGLSNQPQHF | TGTGCCAGCAGTTCGTGGGGCCTTAGCAATCAGCCCCAGCATTTT
NA | TRBJ2-1 | TRBV20-1 | NA | 10 | CSARGGEQFF | TGCAGTGCTAGAGGCGGAGAGCAGTTCTTC
NA | TRBJ2-7 | TRBV7-2 | NA | 13 | CASSLVEIHEQYF | TGTGCCAGCAGCTTAGTAGAGATCCACGAGCAGTACTTC
once | TRBJ2-3 | TRBV4-1 | NA | 18 | CASSQAPPGEGFADTQYF | TGCGCCAGCAGCCAAGCCCCCCCAGGGGAGGGTTTTGCAGATACGCAGTATTTT
NA | TRBJ2-7 | TRBV21-1 | NA | 17 | CASSKRRERATSYEQYF | TGTGCCAGCAGCAAAAGGAGGGAGCGGGCGACCTCCTACGAGCAGTACTTC
NA | TRBJ1-1 | TRBV29-1 | NA | 13 | CSVAPGLNTEAFF | TGCAGCGTTGCACCGGGGTTGAACACTGAAGCTTTCTTT
NA | TRBJ2-1 | TRBV19 | NA | 14 | CASTSAGRGNEQFF | TGTGCCAGTACGTCCGCGGGGCGGGGCAATGAGCAGTTCTTC
NA | TRBJ1-1 | TRBV5-1 | NA | 13 | CASSLPQNTETFF | TGCGCCAGCAGCTTGCCACAGAACACTGAAACTTTCTTT
NA | TRBJ2-3 | TRBV5-1 | TRBD1 | 14 | CASREGQGADTQYF | TGCGCCAGCAGAGAGGGACAGGGGGCAGATACGCAGTATTTT
NA | TRBJ2-3 | TRBV28 | TRBD2 | 16 | CASSFLGGGRTDTQYF | TGTGCCAGCAGTTTTCTCGGCGGGGGGAGAACAGATACGCAGTATTTT
NA | TRBJ2-2 | TRBV3-1/TRBV3-2 | TRBD2 | 20 | CASSQETGLAGDSNTGELFF | TGTGCCAGCAGCCAAGAAACGGGACTAGCGGGGGACTCGAACACCGGGGAGCTGTTTTTT
NA | TRBJ2-2 | TRBV27 | TRBD1 | 15 | CASSPRQGDTGELFF | TGTGCCAGCAGTCCCCGACAGGGAGACACCGGGGAGCTGTTTTTT
few | TRBJ2-3 | TRBV10-2 | TRBD2 | 14 | CASSESVGGLTQYF | TGCGCCAGCAGTGAGTCTGTCGGGGGGTTAACGCAGTATTTT
NA | TRBJ1-2 | TRBV6-2/TRBV6-3 | TRBD1 | 14 | CASSYSDRGPRYTF | TGTGCCAGCAGTTACTCGGACAGGGGACCCCGCTACACCTTC
NA | TRBJ1-1 | TRBV2 | NA | 13 | CASSEREYTEAFF | TGTGCCAGCAGTGAAAGGGAGTACACTGAAGCTTTCTTT
NA | TRBJ2-5 | TRBV5-4 | TRBD1 | 14 | CASSLRTGIETQYF | TGTGCCAGCAGCCTACGGACAGGGATAGAGACCCAGTACTTC
NA | TRBJ2-7 | TRBV19 | TRBD1 | 14 | CASSPGTGLYEQYF | TGTGCCAGTAGTCCCGGGACAGGGCTTTACGAGCAGTACTTC
NA | TRBJ2-7 | TRBV7-9 | NA | 14 | CASSSQLGPYEQYF | TGTGCCAGCAGCTCACAGCTTGGGCCTTACGAGCAGTACTTC
NA | TRBJ1-5 | TRBV28 | TRBD1 | 14 | CASSGRQGNQPQHF | TGTGCCAGCAGTGGCAGACAGGGGAATCAGCCCCAGCATTTT
NA | TRBJ2-3 | TRBV18 | NA | 14 | CASSLPTSTDTQYF | TGTGCCAGCTCCCTCCCAACTAGCACAGATACGCAGTATTTT
NA | TRBJ2-7 | TRBV19 | NA | 13 | CASSFPGSYEQYF | TGTGCCAGTAGTTTCCCAGGATCATACGAGCAGTACTTC